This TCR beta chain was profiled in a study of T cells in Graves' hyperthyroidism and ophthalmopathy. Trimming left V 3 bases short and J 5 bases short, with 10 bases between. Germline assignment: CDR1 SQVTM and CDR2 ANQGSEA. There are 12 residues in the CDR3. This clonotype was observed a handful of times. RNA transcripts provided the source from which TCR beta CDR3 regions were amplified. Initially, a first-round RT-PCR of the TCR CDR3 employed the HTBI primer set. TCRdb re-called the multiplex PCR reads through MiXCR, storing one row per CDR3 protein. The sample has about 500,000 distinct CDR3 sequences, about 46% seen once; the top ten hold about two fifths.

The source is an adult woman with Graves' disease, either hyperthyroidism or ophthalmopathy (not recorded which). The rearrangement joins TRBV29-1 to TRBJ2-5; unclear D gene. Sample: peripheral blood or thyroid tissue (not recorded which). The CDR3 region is CSVDQPRETQYF. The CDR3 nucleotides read TGCAGCGTTGATCAACCGAGGGAGACCCAGTACTTC.